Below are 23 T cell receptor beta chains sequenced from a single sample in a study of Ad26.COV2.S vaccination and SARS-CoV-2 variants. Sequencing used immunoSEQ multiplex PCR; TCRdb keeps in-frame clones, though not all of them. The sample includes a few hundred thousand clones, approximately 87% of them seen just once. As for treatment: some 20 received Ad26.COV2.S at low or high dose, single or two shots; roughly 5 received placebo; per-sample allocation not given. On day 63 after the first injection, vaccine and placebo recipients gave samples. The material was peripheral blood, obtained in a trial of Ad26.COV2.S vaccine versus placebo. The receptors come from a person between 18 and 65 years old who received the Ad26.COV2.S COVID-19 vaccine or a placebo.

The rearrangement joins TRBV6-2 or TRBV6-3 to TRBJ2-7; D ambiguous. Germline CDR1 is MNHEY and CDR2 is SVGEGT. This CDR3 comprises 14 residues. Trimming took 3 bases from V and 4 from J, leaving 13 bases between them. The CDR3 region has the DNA TGTGCCAGCAGTTATTTGGGCAGACAATACGAGCAGTACTTC. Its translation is CASSYLGRQYEQYF.

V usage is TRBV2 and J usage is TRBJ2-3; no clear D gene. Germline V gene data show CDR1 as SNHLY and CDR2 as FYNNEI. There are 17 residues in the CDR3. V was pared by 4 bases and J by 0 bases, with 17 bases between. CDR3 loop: CASSAWGNSLSTDTQYF. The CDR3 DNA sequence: TGTGCCAGCAGTGCCTGGGGTAATAGTCTGAGCACAGATACGCAGTATTTT.

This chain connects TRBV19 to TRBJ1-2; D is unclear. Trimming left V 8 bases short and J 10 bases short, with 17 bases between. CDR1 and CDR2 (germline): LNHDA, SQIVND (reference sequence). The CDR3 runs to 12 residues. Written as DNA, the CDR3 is TGTGCCAGTGCCTCCTCACCGACCCTCTACACCTTC. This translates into CASASSPTLYTF. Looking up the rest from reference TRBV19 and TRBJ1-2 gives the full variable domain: DGGITQSPKYLFRKEGQNVTLSCEQNLNHDAMYWYRQDPGQGLRLIYYSQIVNDFQKGDIAEGYSVSREKKESFPLTVTSAQKNPTAFYLCASASSPTLYTFGSGTRLTVV.

CDR3 bases: TGTGCCAGCAGTAGCGGGAGCACTGAGCAGTTCTTC. Translated, it gives CASSSGSTEQFF. The V call is TRBV6-2 or TRBV6-3, the J call TRBJ2-1, with TRBD2 matching 8 bases. The CDR3 loop spans 12 amino acids. In germline, CDR1 is MNHEY, CDR2 SVGEGT. J was trimmed by 9 bases and V by 5 bases; bases with no gene match: 3.

Here the CDR3 DNA reads TGTGCCAGCAGCCCTCAGCCGGGGTTCGAGCAGTTCTTC. Translation gives CASSPQPGFEQFF. The chain combines TRBV7-2 with TRBJ2-1; TRBD2 might be the D (5 bases). The germline V gene encodes CDR1 SGHTA and CDR2 FQGNSA. V was pared by 5 bases and J by 10 bases, with 15 bases between. The CDR3 length is 13 residues. Full variable domain (missing parts from reference TRBV7-2 and TRBJ2-1): GAGVSQSPSNKVTEKGKDVELRCDPISGHTALYWYRQSLGQGLEFLIYFQGNSAPDKSGLPSDRFSAERTGGSVSTLTIQRTQQEDSAVYLCASSPQPGFEQFFGPGTRLTVL.

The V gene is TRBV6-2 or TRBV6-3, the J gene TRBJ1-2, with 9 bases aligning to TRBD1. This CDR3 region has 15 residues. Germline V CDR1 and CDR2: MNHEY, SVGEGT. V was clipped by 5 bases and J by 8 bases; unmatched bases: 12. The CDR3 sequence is CASSQSRDRVGGYTF. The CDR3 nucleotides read TGTGCCAGCAGTCAGTCCCGGGACAGGGTAGGCGGCTACACCTTC.

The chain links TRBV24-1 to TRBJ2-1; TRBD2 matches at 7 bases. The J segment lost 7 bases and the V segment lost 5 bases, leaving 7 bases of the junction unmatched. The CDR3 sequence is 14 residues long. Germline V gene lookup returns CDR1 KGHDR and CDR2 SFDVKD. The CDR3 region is CATSGGSGWNEQFF. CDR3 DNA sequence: TGTGCCACCAGTGGCGGGAGTGGATGGAATGAGCAGTTCTTC.

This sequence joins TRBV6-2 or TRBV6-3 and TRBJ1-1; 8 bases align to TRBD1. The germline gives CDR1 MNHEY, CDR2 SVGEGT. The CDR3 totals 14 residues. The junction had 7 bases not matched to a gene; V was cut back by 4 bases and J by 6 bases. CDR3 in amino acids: CASSFPDRDAEAFF. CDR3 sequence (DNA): TGTGCCAGCAGTTTCCCGGACAGGGACGCTGAAGCTTTCTTT.

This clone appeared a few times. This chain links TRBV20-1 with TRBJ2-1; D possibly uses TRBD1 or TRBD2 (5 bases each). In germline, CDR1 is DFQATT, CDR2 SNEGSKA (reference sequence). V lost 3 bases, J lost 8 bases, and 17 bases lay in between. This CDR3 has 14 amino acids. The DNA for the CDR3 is TGCAGTGCTAGTCGAGGGGTAGGGGCCGATGAGCAGTTCTTC. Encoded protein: CSASRGVGADEQFF.

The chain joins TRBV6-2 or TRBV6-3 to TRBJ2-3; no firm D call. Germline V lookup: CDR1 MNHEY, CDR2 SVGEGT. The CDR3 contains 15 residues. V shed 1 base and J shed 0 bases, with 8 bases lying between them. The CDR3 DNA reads TGTGCCAGCAGTTACTTTGGACCTAGCACAGATACGCAGTATTTT. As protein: CASSYFGPSTDTQYF.

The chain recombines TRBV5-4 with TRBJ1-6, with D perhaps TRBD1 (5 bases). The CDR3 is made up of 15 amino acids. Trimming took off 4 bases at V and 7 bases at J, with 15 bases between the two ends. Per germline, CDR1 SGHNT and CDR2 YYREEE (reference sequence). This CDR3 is CASSGATSSNSPLHF. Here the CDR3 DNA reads TGTGCCAGCAGCGGGGCGACCTCGTCAAATTCACCCCTCCACTTT.

The CDR3 loop reads CASSLTSGGYNEQFF. The CDR3 bases are TGTGCCAGCAGCCTGACTAGCGGGGGTTACAATGAGCAGTTCTTC. The chain recombines TRBV7-2 with TRBJ2-1, with 12 bases fitting TRBD2. Per the germline V gene, CDR1 is SGHTA and CDR2 is FQGNSA. The CDR3 runs 15 residues. With 5 bases clipped from V and 4 bases from J, the junction kept 3 bases outside the gene matches.

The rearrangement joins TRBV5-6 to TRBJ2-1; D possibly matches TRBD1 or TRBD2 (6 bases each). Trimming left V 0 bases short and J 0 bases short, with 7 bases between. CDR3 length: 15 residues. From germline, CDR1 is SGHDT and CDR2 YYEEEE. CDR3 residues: CASSLEGGSYNEQFF. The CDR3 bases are TGTGCCAGCAGCTTGGAGGGGGGCTCCTACAATGAGCAGTTCTTC.

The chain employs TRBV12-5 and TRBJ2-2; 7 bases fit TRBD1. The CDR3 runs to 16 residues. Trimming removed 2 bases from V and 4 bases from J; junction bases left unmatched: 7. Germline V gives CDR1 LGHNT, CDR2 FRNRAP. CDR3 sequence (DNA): TGTGCTAGTGGTTTGCTGGGACAGCTAAGCACCGGGGAGCTGTTTTTT. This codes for CASGLLGQLSTGELFF.

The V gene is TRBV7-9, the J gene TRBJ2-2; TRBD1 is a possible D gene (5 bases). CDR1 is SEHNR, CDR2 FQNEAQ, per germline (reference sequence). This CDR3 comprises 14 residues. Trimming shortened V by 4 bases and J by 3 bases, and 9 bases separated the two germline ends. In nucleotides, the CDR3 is TGTGCCAGCAGCTCAGGGTCATACACCGGGGAGCTGTTTTTT. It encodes CASSSGSYTGELFF.

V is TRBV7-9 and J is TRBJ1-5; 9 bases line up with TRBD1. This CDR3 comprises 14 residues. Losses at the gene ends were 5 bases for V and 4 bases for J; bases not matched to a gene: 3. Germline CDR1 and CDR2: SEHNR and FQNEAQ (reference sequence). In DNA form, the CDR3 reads TGTGCCAGCAGCGCAGACAGGGGGAATCAGCCCCAGCATTTT. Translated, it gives CASSADRGNQPQHF.

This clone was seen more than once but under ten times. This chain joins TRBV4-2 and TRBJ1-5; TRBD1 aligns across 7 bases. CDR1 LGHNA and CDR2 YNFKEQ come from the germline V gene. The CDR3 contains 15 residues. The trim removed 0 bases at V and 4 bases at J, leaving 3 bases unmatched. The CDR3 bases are TGTGCCAGCAGCCAAGAACAGGGGAGAAATCAGCCCCAGCATTTT. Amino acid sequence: CASSQEQGRNQPQHF.

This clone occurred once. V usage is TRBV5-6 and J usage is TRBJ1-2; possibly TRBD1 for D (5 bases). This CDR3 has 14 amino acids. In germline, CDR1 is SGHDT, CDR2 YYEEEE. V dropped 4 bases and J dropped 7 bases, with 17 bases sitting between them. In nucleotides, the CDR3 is TGTGCCAGCAGCCTCGGGCAGGGAGTTGTTGGCTACACCTTC. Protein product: CASSLGQGVVGYTF.

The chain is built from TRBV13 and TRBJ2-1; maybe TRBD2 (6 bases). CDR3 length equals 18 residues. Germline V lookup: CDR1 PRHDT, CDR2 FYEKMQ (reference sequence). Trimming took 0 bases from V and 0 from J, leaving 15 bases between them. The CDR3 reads CASSLGGGGRSSYNEQFF. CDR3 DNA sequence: TGTGCCAGCAGCTTAGGGGGGGGAGGCCGAAGCTCCTACAATGAGCAGTTCTTC.

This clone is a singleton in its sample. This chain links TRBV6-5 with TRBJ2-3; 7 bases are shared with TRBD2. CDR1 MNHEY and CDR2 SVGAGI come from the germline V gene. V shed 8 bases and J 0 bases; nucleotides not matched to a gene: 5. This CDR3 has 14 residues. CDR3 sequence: CASGQRGSTDTQYF. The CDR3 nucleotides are TGTGCCAGCGGGCAGCGGGGTAGCACAGATACGCAGTATTTT.

CDR3 amino acids: CASSQNRDFWGSYEQYV. DNA of the CDR3: TGTGCCAGCAGTCAAAACCGGGACTTCTGGGGCTCCTACGAGCAGTACGTC. The chain links TRBV11-3 to TRBJ2-7; D possibly corresponds to TRBD2 (6 bases). The length of the CDR3 is 17 residues. Germline CDR1 reads SGHNT; CDR2 reads YENEEA. Trimming took off 6 bases at V and 0 bases at J, with 21 bases between the two ends.

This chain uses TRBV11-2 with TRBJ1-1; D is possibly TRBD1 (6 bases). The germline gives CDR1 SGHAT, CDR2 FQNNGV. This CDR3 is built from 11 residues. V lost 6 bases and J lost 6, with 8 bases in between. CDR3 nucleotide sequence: TGTGCCAGCAGTACAGGGCCTGAAGCTTTCTTT. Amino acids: CASSTGPEAFF.

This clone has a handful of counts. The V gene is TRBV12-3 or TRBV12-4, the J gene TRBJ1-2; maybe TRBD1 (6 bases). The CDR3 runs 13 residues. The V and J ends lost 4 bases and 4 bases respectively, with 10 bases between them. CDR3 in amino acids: CASSSTGLYGYTF. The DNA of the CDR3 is TGTGCCAGCAGTTCGACAGGCCTCTATGGCTACACCTTC.